The rows below give T cell receptor beta chains drawn from one sample of a study of blood T cell repertoires in COVID-19. TCRdb keeps only in-frame clones here, not all; method: immunoSEQ multiplex PCR. The sample holds more than 95,000 clones; roughly 80% are singletons and the top ten take about 27%. The sequencing sample was made of peripheral blood. The receptor source for this set is a man aged 55-75 years with acute or convalescent COVID-19. The CDR3 runs from the conserved cysteine through the conserved F or W. Fields, in order: D gene, clone size, J gene, V gene, CDR3 protein, CDR3 DNA. A D gene is named only where the DNA matches it firmly. The size entry is marked missing in some rows and otherwise reads once, few, many or a size class.

TRBD1 | NA | TRBJ1-3 | TRBV9 | CASSETGTGNTIYF | TGTGCCAGCAGCGAGACAGGGACTGGAAACACCATATATTTT
TRBD2 | few | TRBJ2-7 | TRBV28 | CASSFRLARYEQYF | TGTGCCAGCAGTTTTAGACTAGCGAGATACGAGCAGTACTTC
TRBD1 | NA | TRBJ1-2 | TRBV20-1 | CSASQTGYDGYTF | TGCAGTGCTAGTCAGACAGGGTATGATGGCTACACCTTC
TRBD1 | NA | TRBJ1-5 | TRBV28 | CASSLQQGAQHF | TGTGCCAGCAGTTTACAGCAGGGGGCCCAGCATTTT
TRBD1 | NA | TRBJ1-5 | TRBV5-4 | CASSPGTGDQPQHF | TGTGCCAGCAGCCCAGGGACAGGCGATCAGCCCCAGCATTTT
TRBD2 | NA | TRBJ2-1 | TRBV19 | CASSIITSGNNEQFF | TGTGCCAGTAGTATAATCACTAGCGGGAACAATGAGCAGTTCTTC
NA | NA | TRBJ1-2 | TRBV27 | CASSLSRGGANGYTF | TGTGCCAGCAGTTTAAGTAGAGGGGGGGCGAATGGCTACACCTTC
NA | NA | TRBJ1-6 | TRBV18 | CASSPGGQNSPLHF | TGTGCCAGCTCACCTGGGGGACAAAATTCACCCCTCCACTTT
NA | NA | TRBJ1-3 | TRBV19 | CASSATVGNTIYF | TGTGCCAGTAGTGCCACTGTTGGAAACACCATATATTTT
NA | NA | TRBJ2-5 | TRBV18 | CASSPDRSQTQYF | TGTGCCAGCTCACCCGACAGGTCCCAGACCCAGTACTTC
TRBD1 | few | TRBJ1-5 | TRBV14 | CASSPQGSNQPQHF | TGTGCCAGCAGCCCACAGGGGAGCAATCAGCCCCAGCATTTT
TRBD2 | once | TRBJ2-7 | TRBV28 | CASVPASGTYEQYF | TGTGCCAGCGTCCCCGCTAGCGGTACCTACGAGCAGTACTTC
TRBD1 | NA | TRBJ1-5 | TRBV6-1 | CASSEWGQGHSNQPQHF | TGTGCCAGCAGTGAATGGGGACAGGGGCATAGCAATCAGCCCCAGCATTTT
NA | NA | TRBJ1-1 | TRBV11-1 | CASSLKRMNTEAFF | TGTGCCAGCAGCTTAAAGAGGATGAACACTGAAGCTTTCTTT
NA | NA | TRBJ2-2 | TRBV5-4 | CASIVRNTGELFF | TGTGCCAGCATCGTCAGGAACACCGGGGAGCTGTTTTTT
TRBD1 | NA | TRBJ2-1 | TRBV5-4 | CASSKGQYNEQFF | TGTGCCAGCAGTAAGGGACAGTACAATGAGCAGTTCTTC
TRBD1 | NA | TRBJ2-1 | TRBV6-2/TRBV6-3 | CASSARTGHISNEQFF | TGTGCCAGCAGTGCTCGGACAGGACATATCTCCAATGAGCAGTTCTTC
NA | NA | TRBJ2-1 | TRBV6-5 | CASSSGAHRGGNEQFF | TGTGCCAGCAGTTCGGGAGCTCACAGGGGGGGAAATGAGCAGTTCTTC
TRBD2 | once | TRBJ2-7 | TRBV6-1 | CASSDSGSAYEQYF | TGTGCCAGCAGTGACAGCGGGAGTGCATACGAGCAGTACTTC
NA | once | TRBJ2-5 | TRBV9 | CASSVGPDKETQYF | TGTGCCAGCAGCGTAGGCCCGGACAAAGAGACCCAGTACTTC
TRBD1 | NA | TRBJ2-2 | TRBV10-3 | CAINTGGKTGELFF | TGTGCCATCAATACAGGGGGAAAGACCGGGGAGCTGTTTTTT
TRBD2 | NA | TRBJ2-2 | TRBV6-2/TRBV6-3 | CASSYRIAGGPGELFF | TGTGCCAGCAGTTACCGAATAGCGGGAGGGCCCGGGGAGCTGTTTTTT
NA | few | TRBJ1-2 | TRBV7-8 | CASSLDEGAGYGYTF | TGTGCCAGCAGCTTAGACGAGGGCGCCGGCTATGGCTACACCTTC
NA | NA | TRBJ1-2 | TRBV29-1 | CSVETNRVFFAF | TGCAGCGTTGAGACCAACAGGGTATTTTTCGCCTTC
NA | NA | TRBJ1-5 | TRBV19 | CASSIPLGQPQHF | TGTGCCAGTAGTATCCCCCTCGGGCAGCCCCAGCATTTT
TRBD1 | NA | TRBJ1-1 | TRBV18 | CATGQGANTEAFF | TGTGCCACAGGACAGGGGGCGAACACTGAAGCTTTCTTT
NA | NA | TRBJ1-4 | TRBV10-2 | CASSQTGLRGEKLFF | TGCGCCAGCAGCCAAACCGGCCTGCGAGGGGAAAAACTGTTTTTT
NA | NA | TRBJ1-4 | TRBV28 | CASSLRATNEKLFF | TGTGCCAGCAGTCTTCGGGCAACTAATGAAAAACTGTTTTTT
TRBD1 | NA | TRBJ1-6 | TRBV10-2 | CASSVGTGDNSPLHF | TGCGCCAGCAGTGTTGGGACAGGGGATAATTCACCCCTCCACTTT
NA | NA | TRBJ1-5 | TRBV5-1 | CASSLQLGRAQLPQHF | TGCGCCAGCAGCTTGCAATTGGGCAGGGCTCAATTGCCCCAGCATTTT
TRBD2 | NA | TRBJ2-2 | TRBV18 | CASSPLTAGGPGGELFF | TGTGCCAGCTCACCCCTAACAGCGGGAGGGCCCGGCGGGGAGCTGTTTTTT
TRBD2 | once | TRBJ2-2 | TRBV2 | CASSGPSGNTGELFF | TGTGCCAGCAGTGGACCTAGCGGGAACACCGGGGAGCTGTTTTTT
TRBD1 | NA | TRBJ1-2 | TRBV27 | CASSFMGQGQIGGYTF | TGTGCCAGCAGTTTTATGGGACAGGGGCAGATCGGTGGCTACACCTTC
NA | NA | TRBJ2-7 | TRBV5-8 | CASSLGELYEQYF | TGTGCCAGCAGCTTGGGAGAACTCTACGAGCAGTACTTC
NA | NA | TRBJ1-2 | TRBV18 | CASSPADYGYTF | TGTGCCAGCTCACCGGCCGATTATGGCTACACCTTC
NA | NA | TRBJ2-3 | TRBV10-3 | CAISESQGSADTQYF | TGTGCCATCAGTGAGTCCCAGGGATCAGCAGATACGCAGTATTTT
TRBD2 | NA | TRBJ2-1 | TRBV11-2 | CASSRGRAVDNEQFF | TGTGCCAGCAGCCGCGGGAGGGCCGTGGACAATGAGCAGTTCTTC
NA | NA | TRBJ1-1 | TRBV11-3 | CASSRGPNTEAFF | TGTGCCAGCAGCCGAGGGCCGAACACTGAAGCTTTCTTT
NA | NA | TRBJ1-1 | TRBV29-1 | CSVHPNAPEAFF | TGCAGCGTTCACCCGAACGCGCCTGAAGCTTTCTTT
TRBD1 | once | TRBJ2-1 | TRBV4-1 | CASSFSGTGEYNEQFF | TGCGCCAGCAGCTTCTCCGGGACAGGGGAATACAATGAGCAGTTCTTC
TRBD2 | NA | TRBJ2-3 | TRBV5-4 | CASSIISSGRKGTQYF | TGTGCCAGCAGCATTATTTCTAGCGGGAGAAAGGGTACGCAGTATTTT
TRBD1 | NA | TRBJ1-3 | TRBV18 | CASSPPGQGGNTIYF | TGTGCCAGCTCACCACCGGGACAGGGTGGAAACACCATATATTTT
NA | NA | TRBJ2-2 | TRBV2 | CASTPRWGGGTGELFF | TGTGCCAGCACTCCCCGGTGGGGTGGAGGCACCGGGGAGCTGTTTTTT
NA | NA | TRBJ2-7 | TRBV7-9 | CASSFITSEQYF | TGTGCCAGCAGCTTTATTACAAGCGAGCAGTACTTC
NA | NA | TRBJ1-4 | TRBV4-1 | CASKKHGDEKLFF | TGCGCCAGCAAAAAGCACGGAGATGAAAAACTGTTTTTT
NA | NA | TRBJ2-6 | TRBV5-4 | CASSYTASGANVLTF | TGTGCCAGCAGCTACACAGCCTCTGGGGCCAACGTCCTGACTTTC
TRBD2 | NA | TRBJ2-1 | TRBV7-9 | CASSRGVVANNEQFF | TGTGCCAGCAGCCGGGGGGTGGTCGCCAACAATGAGCAGTTCTTC
NA | NA | TRBJ1-3 | TRBV30 | CAWSVGQGFEFIYF | TGTGCCTGGAGTGTTGGTCAGGGGTTCGAATTTATATATTTT
TRBD1 | NA | TRBJ1-4 | TRBV18 | CASSPGQGLTNEKLFF | TGTGCCAGCTCACCGGGACAGGGCTTGACTAATGAAAAACTGTTTTTT
NA | NA | TRBJ2-1 | TRBV5-1 | CASSLEAGYNEQFF | TGCGCCAGCAGCTTGGAGGCAGGGTACAATGAGCAGTTCTTC
NA | NA | TRBJ2-1 | TRBV11-2 | CASRPAGHSSYNEQFF | TGTGCCAGCAGACCCGCGGGGCACAGCTCCTACAATGAGCAGTTCTTC
NA | NA | TRBJ1-5 | TRBV19 | CASSRQVNNQPQHF | TGTGCCAGTAGTCGCCAGGTGAACAATCAGCCCCAGCATTTT
TRBD2 | NA | TRBJ2-3 | TRBV28 | CASSYLGGGGPTDTQYF | TGTGCCAGCAGCTATCTAGGCGGGGGGGGCCCCACAGATACGCAGTATTTT